This TCR beta chain was documented in a study of cytomegalovirus exposure and HLA in healthy donors. This PCR relied on a set of 60 Vbeta primers and 13 Jbeta primers. Using immunoSEQ multiplex PCR, the repertoire was profiled, and TCRdb retains in-frame clones only, with some absent. The table shows under 80,000 clones, with just under 75% occurring only once. Looked up from germline, CDR1 is SGHTA and CDR2 is FQGNSA. V was shortened by 4 bases and J by 0 bases, with 13 bases between the two germline ends. The CDR3 runs 15 residues. The specimen was PBMCs. The receptor comes from a woman in her 30s in good health and CMV-seronegative. The V and J genes are TRBV7-2 and TRBJ2-7, with a possible D match to TRBD2 (6 bases). CDR3 in amino acids: CASSSLALSSYEQYF. In DNA form, the CDR3 reads TGTGCCAGCAGCTCTCTAGCGCTAAGCTCCTACGAGCAGTACTTC. Full variable domain (missing parts from reference TRBV7-2 and TRBJ2-7): GAGVSQSPSNKVTEKGKDVELRCDPISGHTALYWYRQSLGQGLEFLIYFQGNSAPDKSGLPSDRFSAERTGGSVSTLTIQRTQQEDSAVYLCASSSLALSSYEQYFGPGTRLTVT.